This record looks at one TCR beta chain sequence and its context. These data are taken from a study of blood T cell repertoires in COVID-19. Using immunoSEQ multiplex PCR, the repertoire was profiled, and TCRdb retains in-frame clones only, with some absent. The table includes under 300,000 clones, about 86% detected once. Germline assignment: CDR1 DFQATT and CDR2 SNEGSKA (reference sequence). Deletions cut 3 bases from V and 7 bases from J, with 18 bases between. The CDR3 totals 15 residues. The clonotype originates from a man aged 80 or over with acute or convalescent COVID-19. The chain links TRBV20-1 to TRBJ2-2; D possibly corresponds to TRBD1 (5 bases). Material for sequencing was peripheral blood. CDR3 DNA sequence: TGCAGTGCTAGTGATAAAACTTGGGGCAGCGGGGAGCTGTTTTTT. Its translation is CSASDKTWGSGELFF.